Below, one TCR beta chain is given with its context. This entry comes from a study of blood T cell repertoires in COVID-19. The wider study: Material from acute and convalescent COVID-19 was sourced from the United States, Italy and Spain. T cells, B-cell-depleted T cells, or PBMCs provided the cDNA or gDNA that served as material.

Patients from Seattle were sampled longitudinally, starting during active infection. Authors' processing steps: From reference gene primer amplification, estimates of nucleated cell counts were derived. The table came from immunoSEQ multiplex PCR; TCRdb's copy has only in-frame clones and leaves some out. Clone size and the V and J calls come from that table; the DNA yielded D and trimming. Of about 200,000 clones in the sample, roughly 85% were seen once. V was clipped by 6 bases and J by 9 bases, with 12 bases between them. The CDR3 is made up of 12 amino acids. V usage is TRBV12-3 or TRBV12-4 and J usage is TRBJ2-1; D unclear. Sequences were obtained from peripheral blood. This TCR derives from a woman in her seventies with COVID-19, enrolled during active disease. The CDR3 is CASSFLGGEQFF. The CDR3 DNA reads TGTGCCAGCAGCTTCCTAGGTGGTGAGCAGTTCTTC.